These T cell receptor beta chains were read from a single sample in a study of cytomegalovirus exposure and HLA in healthy donors. Assay used: immunoSEQ multiplex PCR; TCRdb lists only in-frame clones, some missing. The top ten hold approximately 3.6% of the sample, which has approximately 190,000 clones, around 84% seen once. The sequenced material came from PBMCs. Receptor source: a man aged 35-49 years in good health and CMV-seropositive. Both conserved end residues are part of each CDR3. Fields, in order: V gene, J gene, D gene, clone size, CDR3 DNA, CDR3 protein. The D gene is left open where the match is weak. For some rows the clone size is stated as once, few or many, or as a class when expanded; others skip it.

TRBV25-1	TRBJ2-7	-	-	TGTGCCAGCAGTGAATCCCGGTACGAGCAGTACTTC	CASSESRYEQYF
TRBV5-1	TRBJ2-7	-	-	TGCGCCAGCAGCCCCGGGTCGTTTGACGGTTCCTACGAGCAGTACTTC	CASSPGSFDGSYEQYF
TRBV5-1	TRBJ2-7	TRBD2	few	TGCGCCAGCAGCCCAGTACTAATAGCGGGAGATAACGGCTACGAGCAGTACTTC	CASSPVLIAGDNGYEQYF
TRBV5-4	TRBJ2-3	TRBD2	-	TGTGCCAGCAGTCTTGGACTAGCGGGAACAGATACGCAGTATTTT	CASSLGLAGTDTQYF
TRBV6-5	TRBJ2-7	TRBD1	-	TGTGCCAGCAGTCCGGGACAGTCCTACGAGCAGTACTTC	CASSPGQSYEQYF
TRBV28	TRBJ2-1	TRBD2	-	TGTGCCAGCAGTTCCCCCCGACAGGGTCTGGCTAGCGGGATCTCTGAGCAGTTCTTC	CASSSPRQGLASGISEQFF
TRBV5-6	TRBJ2-7	TRBD1	-	TGTGCCAGCAGCGCGACGGGGACAGTGGCCGTCGTTGCGCAGTACTTC	CASSATGTVAVVAQYF
TRBV10-3	TRBJ2-3	TRBD2	-	TGTGCCATCAGGAAGACTAATAGCGGGATAGCGGATACGCAGTATTTT	CAIRKTNSGIADTQYF
TRBV7-8	TRBJ2-1	TRBD2	-	TGTGCCAGCAGCTTCGCAAGATTGCCGGGACTAGCCAGATACAATGAGCAGTTCTTC	CASSFARLPGLARYNEQFF
TRBV6-1	TRBJ1-2	TRBD1	-	TGTGCCAGCAGTGAGTATCCCGGACAGGGCCGAAACTATGGCTACACCTTC	CASSEYPGQGRNYGYTF
TRBV19	TRBJ2-3	-	-	TGTGCCACCGAGAGGGGGGGCGCAGATACGCAGTATTTT	CATERGGADTQYF
TRBV2	TRBJ1-1	-	-	TGTGCCAGCACTGGCCCCGCGAACACTGAAGCTTTCTTT	CASTGPANTEAFF
TRBV2	TRBJ1-1	-	-	TGTGCCAGCAGTGGAACAGGGTACACTGAAGCTTTCTTT	CASSGTGYTEAFF
TRBV27	TRBJ1-4	TRBD1	-	TGTGCCAGCAGCTCCTCCGGGACAGTGGGCGGAAAACTGTTTTTT	CASSSSGTVGGKLFF
TRBV18	TRBJ2-5	-	-	TGTGCCAGCTCACCAGTCAAAGAGACCCAGTACTTC	CASSPVKETQYF
TRBV2	TRBJ2-7	-	few	TGTGCCAGCAGACAGGGAATCCACGAGCAGTACTTC	CASRQGIHEQYF
TRBV27	TRBJ2-1	TRBD2	-	TGTGCCAGCAGTCCCGACCGGGGACTAGCGGGGTGGGAGAGGTACAATGAGCAGTTCTTC	CASSPDRGLAGWERYNEQFF
TRBV27	TRBJ2-3	-	-	TGTGCCAGCGGCGGGAATGAGGCAGATACGCAGTATTTT	CASGGNEADTQYF
TRBV16	TRBJ2-1	TRBD2	few	TGTGCCAGCAGCCAATCTAGCGGGGGGTTGTCCTACAATGAGCAGTTCTTC	CASSQSSGGLSYNEQFF
TRBV5-1	TRBJ2-3	-	-	TGCGCCAGCAGGCCAGAGGGGGGGTACACAGATACGCAGTATTTT	CASRPEGGYTDTQYF
TRBV18	TRBJ2-7	TRBD1	-	TGTGCCAGCTCACCCGGACAGGGCCCTCCCTACGAGCAGTACTTC	CASSPGQGPPYEQYF
TRBV5-1	TRBJ2-3	-	-	TGCGCCAGCAGCTTGGGGGGCCTACTACAGAGGAATACGCAGTATTTT	CASSLGGLLQRNTQYF
TRBV19	TRBJ1-2	TRBD1	-	TGTGCCAGTCGATCCGGGACAGTTTTCTATGGCTACACCTTC	CASRSGTVFYGYTF
TRBV7-9	TRBJ2-3	-	-	TGTGCCAGCAGCTTAACAGGGCGGGATACGCAGTATTTT	CASSLTGRDTQYF
TRBV6-1	TRBJ2-7	-	-	TGTGCCAGCAGGGGGCTTGGGGGGACCCCCTACGAGCAGTACTTC	CASRGLGGTPYEQYF
TRBV5-1	TRBJ2-2	TRBD2	once	TGCGCCAGCAGCTTGGGTGCGGGGGGCCGGACCGGGGAGCTGTTTTTT	CASSLGAGGRTGELFF
TRBV6-6	TRBJ2-5	TRBD2	-	TGTGCCAGCAGTTACGGTGCGGGGGGGCCAGAGACCCAGTACTTC	CASSYGAGGPETQYF
TRBV5-6	TRBJ1-1	TRBD1	-	TGTGCCAGCAGCTCCAGGGGGCAACAGACCAACACTGAAGCTTTCTTT	CASSSRGQQTNTEAFF
TRBV7-2	TRBJ2-1	TRBD2	once	TGTGCCAGCAGCTTAGTGGCTAGCGGGGGGGGAGAGCAGTTCTTC	CASSLVASGGGEQFF
TRBV7-3	TRBJ2-7	-	-	TGTGCCAGCAGCTTAATGGGGGGTGGCGCCATCTCCTACGAGCAGTACTTC	CASSLMGGGAISYEQYF
TRBV27	TRBJ2-5	TRBD2	-	TGTGCCAGCAGCAATACCGGGACTAGCGGAGAGACCCAGTACTTC	CASSNTGTSGETQYF
TRBV27	TRBJ2-7	TRBD2	-	TGTGCCAGCAGTCCGACCGGGACTAGCGGGTACGAGCAGTACTTC	CASSPTGTSGYEQYF
TRBV6-6	TRBJ1-5	-	once	TGTGCCAGCAGTTATGGGGCAGCCCTCCGTAAGCCCCAGCATTTT	CASSYGAALRKPQHF
TRBV5-1	TRBJ1-1	TRBD1	once	TGCGCCAGCAGCTTGGGAGGGGGCAACGCTTTCTTT	CASSLGGGNAFF
TRBV9	TRBJ2-5	-	once	TGTGCCAGCAGCGCGGACTTACAAGAGACCCAGTACTTC	CASSADLQETQYF
TRBV18	TRBJ2-2	TRBD1	-	TGTGCCAGCTCACCGGGACAGCGCACCGGGGAGCTGTTTTTT	CASSPGQRTGELFF
TRBV28	TRBJ1-1	-	few	TGTGCCAGCGGACCGGGACTCGAGAACCCCCGAGCTTTCTTT	CASGPGLENPRAFF
TRBV28	TRBJ1-3	-	once	TGTGCCAGCGGCGGAGATCGGAACACCATATATTTT	CASGGDRNTIYF
TRBV27	TRBJ1-4	TRBD1	-	TGTGCCAGCAGTCTCAAATCACCCGGGACAGGGGGTGAAAAACTGTTTTTT	CASSLKSPGTGGEKLFF
TRBV5-6	TRBJ2-7	-	once	TGTGCCAGCAGCTTAACGGGCTACGAGCAGTACTTC	CASSLTGYEQYF
TRBV4-1	TRBJ1-5	TRBD1	-	TGCGCCAGCAGCCAAGATGCTGTGGCAGGGGGCCAGCCCCAGCATTTT	CASSQDAVAGGQPQHF
TRBV27	TRBJ2-7	TRBD2	-	TGTGCCAGCGGCCGGGCTAGCGGGAGCCGGGAGCAGTACTTC	CASGRASGSREQYF
TRBV7-8	TRBJ2-7	-	-	TGTGCCAGCAGCCTATCCCCGACAGGCTACGAGCAGTACTTC	CASSLSPTGYEQYF
TRBV7-2	TRBJ1-3	-	-	TGTGCCAGCAGCTCAAGACTTGGAGACAGAGCGAGCTCTGGAAACACCATATATTTT	CASSSRLGDRASSGNTIYF
TRBV28	TRBJ1-4	-	-	TGTGCCAGCAAAAACAGAATTGGTGAAAAACTGTTTTTT	CASKNRIGEKLFF
TRBV19	TRBJ1-6	-	-	TGTGCCAGTAGTATTCCGGGGGGTACTTCACCCCTCCACTTT	CASSIPGGTSPLHF
TRBV28	TRBJ1-2	TRBD1	-	TGTGCCAGCAGCCTCCTACAGGGGGAGGCCTATGGCTACACCTTC	CASSLLQGEAYGYTF
TRBV11-2	TRBJ2-2	TRBD2	few	TGTGCCAGCAGCTTTGTGGCTAGCGGGATAGATATCGGGGAGCTGTTTTTT	CASSFVASGIDIGELFF
TRBV19	TRBJ2-1	-	-	TGTGCCAGTAGTATAGATGGGGCAGTCAATGAGCAGTTCTTC	CASSIDGAVNEQFF
TRBV7-9	TRBJ1-2	-	few	TGTGCCAGCAGCTTAGCTGCCCCGGGACAAACCGGTGGGCCCTTC	CASSLAAPGQTGGPF
TRBV6-1	TRBJ2-1	TRBD1	-	TGTGCCAGTGCTATCCCAGGGGGCCTTGAGCAGTTCTTC	CASAIPGGLEQFF
TRBV19	TRBJ1-2	TRBD1	-	TGTGCCAGTCGGCTAAACAGGGGCGAGTATGGCTACACCTTC	CASRLNRGEYGYTF
TRBV7-9	TRBJ1-1	TRBD1	-	TGTGCCAGCACTATTCGAGGTGGGACAGGGGGGAGGAACACTGAAGCTTTCTTT	CASTIRGGTGGRNTEAFF
TRBV2	TRBJ2-7	-	-	TGTGCCAGCAGTGAAGCGTCAGGCAGAACCTACGAGCAGTACTTC	CASSEASGRTYEQYF